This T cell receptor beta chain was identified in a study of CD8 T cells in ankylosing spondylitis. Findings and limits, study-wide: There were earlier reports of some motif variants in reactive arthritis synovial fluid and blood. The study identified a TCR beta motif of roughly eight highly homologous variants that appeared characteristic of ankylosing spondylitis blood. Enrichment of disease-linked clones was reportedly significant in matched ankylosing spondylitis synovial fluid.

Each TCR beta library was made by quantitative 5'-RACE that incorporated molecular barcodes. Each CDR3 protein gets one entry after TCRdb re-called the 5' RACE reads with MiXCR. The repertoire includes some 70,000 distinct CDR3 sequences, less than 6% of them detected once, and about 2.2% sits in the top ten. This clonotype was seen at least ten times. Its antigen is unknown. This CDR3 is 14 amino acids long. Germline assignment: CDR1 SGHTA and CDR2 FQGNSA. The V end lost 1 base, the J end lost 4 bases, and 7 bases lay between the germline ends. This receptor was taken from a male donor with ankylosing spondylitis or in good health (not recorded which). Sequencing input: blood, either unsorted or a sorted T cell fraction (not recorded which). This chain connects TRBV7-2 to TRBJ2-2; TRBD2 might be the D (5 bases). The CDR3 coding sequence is TGTGCCAGCAGCTTAGGCACTAGCACCGGGGAGCTGTTTTTT. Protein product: CASSLGTSTGELFF.